This entry features one TCR beta chain sequence. Antigen: not known. The sample originates from a study of response to subunit inactivated influenza vaccine. Broader study findings: The authors suggested that few new T cells are recruited per seasonal influenza vaccination.

The germline V gene encodes CDR1 LGHNA and CDR2 YSLEER. The CDR3 has 19 residues. Trimming at V came to 3 bases and at J to 3 bases, leaving 12 bases not matched to a gene. A single record per CDR3 protein comes from TCRdb applying MiXCR to the RT-PCR reads. The repertoire holds about 500,000 distinct CDR3 sequences, with approximately 15% as singletons. The chain combines TRBV4-3 with TRBJ1-4; 11 positions agree with TRBD1. This sequence was found in a man between 50 and 69 years old who received an inactivated influenza vaccine. The source was CD4+ T cells sorted from PBMCs, collected 23 months after vaccination. In nucleotides, the CDR3 is TGCGCCAGCAGCCAGCGGACAGGGGGCGCGGGGGTGCCTAATGAAAAACTGTTTTTT. The encoded protein is CASSQRTGGAGVPNEKLFF.